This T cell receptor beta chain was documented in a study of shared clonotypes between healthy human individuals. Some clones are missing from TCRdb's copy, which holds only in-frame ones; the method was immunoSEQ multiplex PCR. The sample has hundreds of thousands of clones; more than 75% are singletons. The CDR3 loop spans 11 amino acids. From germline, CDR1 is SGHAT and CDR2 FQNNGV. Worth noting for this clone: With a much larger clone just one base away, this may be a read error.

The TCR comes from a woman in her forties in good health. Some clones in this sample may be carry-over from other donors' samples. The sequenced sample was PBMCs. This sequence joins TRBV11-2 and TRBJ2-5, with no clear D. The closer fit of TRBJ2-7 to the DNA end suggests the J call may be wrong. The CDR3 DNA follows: TGTGCCAGCAGCTTAGAATACGAGCAGTACTTC. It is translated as CASSLEYEQYF.